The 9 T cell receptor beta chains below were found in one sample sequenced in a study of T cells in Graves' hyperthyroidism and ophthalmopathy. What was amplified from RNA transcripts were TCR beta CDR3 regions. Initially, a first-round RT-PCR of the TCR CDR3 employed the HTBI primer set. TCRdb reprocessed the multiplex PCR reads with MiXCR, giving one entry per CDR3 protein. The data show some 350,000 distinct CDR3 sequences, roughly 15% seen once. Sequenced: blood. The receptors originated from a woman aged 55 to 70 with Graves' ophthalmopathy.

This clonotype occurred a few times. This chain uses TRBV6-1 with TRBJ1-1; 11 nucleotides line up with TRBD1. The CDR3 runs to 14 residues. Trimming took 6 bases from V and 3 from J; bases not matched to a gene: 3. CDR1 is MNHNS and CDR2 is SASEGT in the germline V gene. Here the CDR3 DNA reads TGTGCCAGCAGGCGGGGACAGGGGGACACTGAAGCTTTCTTT. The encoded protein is CASRRGQGDTEAFF.

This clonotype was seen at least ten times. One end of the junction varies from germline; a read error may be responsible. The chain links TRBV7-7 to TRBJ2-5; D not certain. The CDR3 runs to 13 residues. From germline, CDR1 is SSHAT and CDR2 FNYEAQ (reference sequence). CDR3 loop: CASSTSHQETQYF. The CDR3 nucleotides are TGTGCTAGCAGCACCAGTCACCAAGAGACCCAGTACTTC.

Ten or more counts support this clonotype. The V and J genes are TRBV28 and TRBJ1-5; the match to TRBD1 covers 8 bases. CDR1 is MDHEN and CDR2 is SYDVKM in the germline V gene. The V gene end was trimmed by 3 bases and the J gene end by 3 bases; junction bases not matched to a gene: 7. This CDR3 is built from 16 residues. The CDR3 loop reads CASSLRAGGFNQPQHF. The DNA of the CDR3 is TGTGCCAGCAGTTTGAGGGCAGGGGGCTTCAATCAGCCCCAGCATTTT.

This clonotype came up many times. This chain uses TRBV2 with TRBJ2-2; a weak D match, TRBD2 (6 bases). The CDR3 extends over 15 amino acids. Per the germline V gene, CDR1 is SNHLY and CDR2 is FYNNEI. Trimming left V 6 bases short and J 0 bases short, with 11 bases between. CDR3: CASRSRGTNTGELFF. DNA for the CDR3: TGTGCCAGCAGATCGCGCGGGACGAACACCGGGGAGCTGTTTTTT.

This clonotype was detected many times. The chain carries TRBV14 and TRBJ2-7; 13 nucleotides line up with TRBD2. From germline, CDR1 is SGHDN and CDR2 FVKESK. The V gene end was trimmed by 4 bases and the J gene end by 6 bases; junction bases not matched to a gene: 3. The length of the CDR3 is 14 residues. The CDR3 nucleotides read TGTGCCAGCAGCCTCAGGACTAGCGGGGGCGAGCAGTACTTC. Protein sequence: CASSLRTSGGEQYF. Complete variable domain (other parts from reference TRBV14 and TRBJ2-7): EAGVTQFPSHSVIEKGQTVTLRCDPISGHDNLYWYRRVMGKEIKFLLHFVKESKQDESGMPNNRFLAERTGGTYSTLKVQPAELEDSGVYFCASSLRTSGGEQYFGPGTRLTVT.

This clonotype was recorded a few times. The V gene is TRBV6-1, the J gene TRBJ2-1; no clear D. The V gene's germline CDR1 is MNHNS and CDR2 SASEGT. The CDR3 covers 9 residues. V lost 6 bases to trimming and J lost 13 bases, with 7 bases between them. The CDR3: CASRYGQFF. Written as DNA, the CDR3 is TGTGCCAGCAGGTACGGACAGTTCTTC.

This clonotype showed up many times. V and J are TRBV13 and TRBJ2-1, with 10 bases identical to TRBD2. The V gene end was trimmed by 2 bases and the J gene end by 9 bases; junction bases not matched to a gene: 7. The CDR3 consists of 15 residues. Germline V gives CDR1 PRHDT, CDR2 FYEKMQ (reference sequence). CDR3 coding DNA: TGTGCCAGCAGCTTAAGGCTAGCGGGAGAGGTTGAGCAGTTCTTC. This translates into CASSLRLAGEVEQFF.

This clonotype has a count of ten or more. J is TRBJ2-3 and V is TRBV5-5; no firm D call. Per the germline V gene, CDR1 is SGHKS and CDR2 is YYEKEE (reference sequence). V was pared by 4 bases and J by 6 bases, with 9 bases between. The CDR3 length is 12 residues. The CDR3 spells CASSLNWDTQYF. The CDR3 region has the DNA TGTGCCAGCAGCCTAAACTGGGATACGCAGTATTTT. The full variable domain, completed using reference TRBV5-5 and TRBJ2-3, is DAGVTQSPTHLIKTRGQQVTLRCSPISGHKSVSWYQQVLGQGPQFIFQYYEKEERGRGNFPDRFSARQFPNYSSELNVNALLLGDSALYLCASSLNWDTQYFGPGTRLTVL.

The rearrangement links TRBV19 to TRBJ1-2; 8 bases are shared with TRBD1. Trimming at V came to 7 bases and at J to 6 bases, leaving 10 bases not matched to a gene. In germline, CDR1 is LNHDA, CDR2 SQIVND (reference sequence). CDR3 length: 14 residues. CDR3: CASIPTGEKDGYTF. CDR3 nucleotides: TGTGCCAGTATCCCGACAGGGGAGAAGGATGGCTACACCTTC.